Listed here are 18 T cell receptor beta chains from one sample, sequenced in a study of Tregs in tolerant kidney transplant recipients. The data were produced by immunoSEQ multiplex PCR, yet TCRdb's version contains in-frame clones alone and is incomplete. The sample has about 33,000 clones. The material was CD8+ T cells from blood, obtained before the transplant. The receptors here all came from a human donor who received a combined kidney and bone marrow transplant.

Turning to this clone: The CDR3 is cut off 3 residues early in the read; its end comes from the germline J gene. The chain combines TRBV19 with TRBJ2-7; D remains ambiguous. CDR3 length: 14 residues. With 1 base removed from V and 2 bases from J, the gap between germline ends came to 9 bases. Germline CDR1 and CDR2: LNHDA and SQIVND (reference sequence). The covered CDR3 bases are TGTGCCAGTAGTATAGGTCCAGGCACCTACGAG. Its protein is CASSIGPGTYE. The full CDR3 is CASSIGPGTYEQYF.

A remark on this clone: The read terminates 3 residues ahead of where the CDR3 ends, so the germline J gene completes it. The V gene is TRBV7-6, the J gene TRBJ2-2; 11 nucleotides match TRBD2. Trimming took 4 bases from V and 5 from J; bases not matched to a gene: 9. The CDR3 has 17 amino acids. Germline V gene data show CDR1 as SGHVS and CDR2 as FNYEAQ. The CDR3 is CASSSLAGGRRTGELFF. The sequenced part of the CDR3 DNA is TGTGCCAGCAGCTCCTTAGCGGGGGGGCGAAGAACCGGGGAG.

The CDR3 DNA, read in part, is TGTGCCAGCAGCTTAGTTGGACAGGGAGCGCCC. Amino acids: CASSLVGQGAP. The whole CDR3 reads CASSLVGQGAPLHF. The chain uses TRBV7-8 and TRBJ1-6; 8 bases map to TRBD1. The read stops 3 residues short of the end of the CDR3; the missing end is completed from the germline J gene. The CDR3 is 14 residues long. Germline loops: CDR1 SGHVS, CDR2 FQNEAQ.

In the case of this clone: From the germline J gene comes the end of the CDR3, since the read stops 3 residues before it. J is TRBJ2-1 and V is TRBV5-1, with 9 bases that match TRBD1. Germline V gene lookup returns CDR1 SGHRS and CDR2 YFSETQ. The V gene end was trimmed by 5 bases and the J gene end by 5 bases; junction bases not matched to a gene: 5. CDR3 length: 14 residues. CDR3 amino acids: CASSRGQGNNEQFF. The CDR3 bases that were read are TGCGCCAGCAGTAGGGGACAGGGAAACAATGAG.

Concerning this clone itself: The junction departs from germline at one end; a sequencing error may be responsible. Read data end 3 residues before the CDR3 end; the end is taken from the germline J gene. Other DNA sequences in the sample encode the same CDR3. The rearrangement uses TRBV7-8 and TRBJ1-3; the match to TRBD1 covers 9 bases. CDR1 is SGHVS, CDR2 FQNEAQ, per germline. The CDR3 spans 17 residues. The CDR3 bases that were read are TGTGCCAGCAGCCCCGGGACAGGGATTTTCACTGGAAATACC. Translated, it gives CASSPGTGIFTGNT. The complete CDR3 sequence is CASSPGTGIFTGNTIYF.

As concerns this clone: The sequenced fragment ends 3 residues before the CDR3 boundary, so the rest is inferred from the germline J gene. The chain joins TRBV18 to TRBJ2-5; tentatively, D is TRBD1 (6 bases). Trimming removed 5 bases at V and 1 base at J, with 14 bases between. Germline V lookup: CDR1 KGHSH, CDR2 LQKENI. The length of the CDR3 is 15 residues. The chain's CDR3 is CASSTDRTSQETQYF. The DNA read from the CDR3 is TGTGCCAGCTCAACCGACAGGACCTCCCAAGAGACC.

In the case of this clone: From the germline J gene comes the end of the CDR3, since the read stops 3 residues before it. This chain connects TRBV19 to TRBJ2-6; TRBD1 agrees at 7 bases. The CDR3 has 12 amino acids. J was trimmed by 9 bases and V by 10 bases; bases with no gene match: 6. Germline values: CDR1 LNHDA, CDR2 SQIVND (reference sequence). The CDR3 DNA, read in part, is TGTGCCACCCGACAGGGTATCAACGTC. It encodes CATRQGINV. The complete CDR3 sequence is CATRQGINVLTF.

A remark on this clone: The CDR3 end falls 3 residues outside the read, so it is completed with the germline J gene. The chain joins TRBV13 to TRBJ1-3; D possibly corresponds to TRBD1 (6 bases). The CDR3 has 18 residues. The V end lost 3 bases, the J end lost 0 bases, and 18 bases lay between the germline ends. Per germline, CDR1 PRHDT and CDR2 FYEKMQ (reference sequence). CDR3 DNA (partial): TGTGCCAGCAGCTTTAGCCGGGACACCTATACCTCTGGAAACACC. As protein: CASSFSRDTYTSGNT. The complete CDR3 sequence is CASSFSRDTYTSGNTIYF.

Comments on this clone: The read terminates 3 residues ahead of where the CDR3 ends, so the germline J gene completes it. The V gene is TRBV18, the J gene TRBJ1-2; D gene uncertain. Germline-derived CDR1 and CDR2 are KGHSH and LQKENI. The CDR3 covers 14 residues. The CDR3 bases that were read are TGTGCCAGCTCACCTTTTTTCGGCGGTGAGGGC. It yields the protein CASSPFFGGEG. The entire CDR3 sequence reads CASSPFFGGEGYTF.

A word on this clone: The read stops 3 residues short of the end of the CDR3; the missing end is completed from the germline J gene. The chain joins TRBV10-1 to TRBJ2-2; D possibly corresponds to TRBD1 (6 bases). The CDR3 is 18 amino acids. CDR1 is WNHNN, CDR2 SYGVQD, per germline (reference sequence). The V end was cut by 6 bases, the J end by 0 bases, with 20 bases between. This CDR3 is CASSGVRSGDANTGELFF. CDR3 DNA, as far as it was read: TGCGCCAGCAGCGGGGTGAGGTCAGGGGATGCGAACACCGGGGAG.

The chain's CDR3 is CASRGGNSPLHF. The sequenced part of the CDR3 DNA is TGTGCCAGCCGGGGGGGGAATTCACCC. The rearrangement uses TRBV19 and TRBJ1-6, with D possibly being TRBD1 (5 bases). Read data end 3 residues before the CDR3 end; the end is taken from the germline J gene. The CDR3 is 12 residues long. Germline V gene lookup returns CDR1 LNHDA and CDR2 SQIVND (reference sequence). Trimming shortened V by 9 bases and J by 7 bases, and 10 bases separated the two germline ends.

As for this clone: The DNA ends 3 residues before the CDR3 does, and the rest of the CDR3 is filled in from the germline J gene. The V gene is TRBV6-2 or TRBV6-3, the J gene TRBJ1-1; a possible D gene is TRBD1 (5 bases). The CDR3 runs to 14 residues. Trimming removed 8 bases from V and 7 bases from J, with 20 bases in between. CDR1 and CDR2 (germline): MNHEY, SVGEGT. Incomplete CDR3 DNA: TGTGCCAGCCGTGGGGGGTCCTCTGGCATTGAA. Protein product: CASRGGSSGIE. The CDR3 in its entirety is CASRGGSSGIEAFF.

Details on this clone: The read gets to within 3 residues of the CDR3 end, and the germline J gene fills in the rest. The chain employs TRBV29-1 and TRBJ2-7, with 8 bases that match TRBD1. Germline lookup yields CDR1 SQVTM and CDR2 ANQGSEA. This CDR3 contains 13 residues. J lost 2 bases, V lost 7 bases, and 7 bases had no gene match. CDR3 DNA (partial): TGCAGCGCAGAGGGACAGGAGCCCTACGAG. This translates into CSAEGQEPYE. The whole CDR3 sequence is CSAEGQEPYEQYF.

Comments on this clone: The read terminates 3 residues ahead of where the CDR3 ends, so the germline J gene completes it. The chain uses TRBV2 and TRBJ2-1, with D uncertain. V lost 4 bases and J lost 5, with 9 bases in between. Germline V gene data show CDR1 as SNHLY and CDR2 as FYNNEI. The CDR3 spans 13 residues. The covered CDR3 bases are TGTGCCAGCAGTGGGGCACCCCACAATGAG. Protein product: CASSGAPHNE. The whole CDR3 sequence is CASSGAPHNEQFF.

The covered CDR3 bases are TGTGCCAGCCTCTCCGGAGGACGGGGAAGCACAGATACG. Its protein is CASLSGGRGSTDT. The complete CDR3 sequence is CASLSGGRGSTDTQYF. The genes are TRBV6-2 or TRBV6-3 and TRBJ2-3, with D tentatively TRBD2 (5 bases). The CDR3 is cut off 3 residues early in the read; its end comes from the germline J gene. Between the trimmed V and J ends, which lost 8 bases and 0 bases, there was a span of 18 bases. The CDR3 runs to 16 residues. Germline V gene lookup returns CDR1 MNHEY and CDR2 SVGEGT.

Points on this clone: The CDR3 extends 3 residues past the end of the read, so its final part is completed from the germline J gene. This chain links TRBV2 with TRBJ2-1, with 9 bases identical to TRBD1. Trimming removed 8 bases from V and 8 bases from J; junction bases left unmatched: 10. This CDR3 comprises 14 residues. Germline-derived CDR1 and CDR2 are SNHLY and FYNNEI. The CDR3 region is CASWGTGTSDEQFF. The DNA read from the CDR3 is TGTGCCAGCTGGGGGACAGGGACTTCTGATGAG.

For this clone: The CDR3 goes on 3 residues after the read ends, and that part is filled in from the germline J gene. V gene TRBV11-2 combines with J gene TRBJ2-1, with no clear D. Germline V gene lookup returns CDR1 SGHAT and CDR2 FQNNGV. The CDR3 runs 14 residues. The V end was cut by 1 base, the J end by 0 bases, with 4 bases between. The chain's CDR3 is CASSLAVSYNEQFF. CDR3 DNA (partial): TGTGCCAGCAGCTTAGCGGTCTCCTACAATGAG.

Comments on this clone: The read halts 3 residues ahead of the CDR3 end, with the missing end drawn from the germline J gene. The chain recombines TRBV5-4 with TRBJ1-1; perhaps TRBD1 as D (6 bases). CDR3 length: 15 residues. Germline CDR1 SGHNT, CDR2 YYREEE (reference sequence). The part of the CDR3 DNA that was read is TGTGCCAGCAGCCCGTGGGCAAGGGGGGGGACCGAA. Protein: CASSPWARGGTE. The whole CDR3 is CASSPWARGGTEAFF.